The 6 T cell receptor beta chains listed next were all sequenced from one sample in a study of T-cell reconstitution after alpha-beta-depleted transplantation in children. A TCRbeta library incorporating unique molecular identifiers was prepared. TCRdb re-called the PCR reads through MiXCR, storing one row per CDR3 protein. The sample has around 580,000 distinct CDR3 sequences, around 27% seen once; the top ten hold 36%. The specimen comprised PBMCs, sampled before TCRalphabeta/CD19-depleted stem cell transplant. All receptors derive from a boy younger than two with Wiskott-Aldrich syndrome, due to receive a stem cell transplant.

The gene calls are TRBV19 and TRBJ2-1; 8 bases map to TRBD2. Trimming removed 5 bases from V and 6 bases from J; junction bases left unmatched: 12. Germline V gene data show CDR1 as LNHDA and CDR2 as SQIVND (reference sequence). The CDR3 extends over 16 amino acids. CDR3 loop: CASSSPGTRSVNEQFF. DNA for the CDR3: TGTGCCAGTAGTTCCCCCGGGACTAGATCTGTCAATGAGCAGTTCTTC.

With regard to this clonotype: One end of the junction does not line up with germline, which may come from a read error. The gene calls are TRBV20-1 and TRBJ1-1, with unresolved D. Germline values: CDR1 DFQATT, CDR2 SNEGSKA (reference sequence). CDR3 length: 10 amino acids. The CDR3 is CSAALGVRIF. The DNA of the CDR3 is TGCAGTGCTGCACTCGGAGTACGGATCTTT.

The V and J genes are TRBV5-1 and TRBJ2-1; 9 bases map to TRBD2. The CDR3 covers 15 residues. Germline V gives CDR1 SGHRS, CDR2 YFSETQ. The J segment lost 6 bases and the V segment lost 2 bases, leaving 6 bases of the junction unmatched. The CDR3 DNA sequence: TGCGCCAGCAGCTTATGGTCTAGCGGGATCAATGAGCAGTTCTTC. Its translation is CASSLWSSGINEQFF. Complete variable domain (other parts from reference TRBV5-1 and TRBJ2-1): KAGVTQTPRYLIKTRGQQVTLSCSPISGHRSVSWYQQTPGQGLQFLFEYFSETQRNKGNFPGRFSGRQFSNSRSEMNVSTLELGDSALYLCASSLWSSGINEQFFGPGTRLTVL.

This clonotype was detected only a few times. The CDR3 reads CASSPQIAGGKYNEQFF. In DNA form, the CDR3 reads TGTGCCAGCAGCCCACAAATAGCGGGAGGGAAGTACAATGAGCAGTTCTTC. The genes are TRBV7-2 and TRBJ2-1; 11 bases map to TRBD2. CDR3 size: 17 residues. The V segment lost 5 bases and the J segment 4 bases; nucleotides outside the gene matches: 10. CDR1 is SGHTA and CDR2 is FQGNSA in the germline V gene.

The chain combines TRBV5-1 with TRBJ2-1; tentative D call: TRBD2 (5 bases). Germline CDR1 and CDR2: SGHRS and YFSETQ. The CDR3 spans 15 residues. The ends were cut back, 0 bases at V and 5 bases at J, with 12 bases in the middle. CDR3 amino acids: CASSLDPDSNNEQFF. CDR3 nucleotides: TGCGCCAGCAGCTTGGATCCGGACTCAAACAATGAGCAGTTCTTC.

This rearrangement joins TRBV12-3 or TRBV12-4 to TRBJ1-2, with 9 bases lining up with TRBD1. The CDR3 loop spans 13 amino acids. Losses at the gene ends were 7 bases for V and 4 bases for J; bases not matched to a gene: 4. The CDR3 is CASTQTGGYGYTF. The CDR3 nucleotides read TGTGCCAGCACCCAGACAGGGGGCTATGGCTACACCTTC.